The TCR beta chain described here comes from a study of blood T cell repertoires in COVID-19. As for the study in general: Some COVID-19 samples were acute and others convalescent; all came from the United States, Italy and Spain. T cells, B-cell-depleted T cells, or PBMCs provided the cDNA or gDNA that served as material.

Sequencing was performed with immunoSEQ multiplex PCR; in TCRdb, only in-frame clones are kept and a portion is missing. The repertoire holds about 180,000 clones, 84% seen once, with roughly 15% in the top ten. This CDR3 is 13 amino acids long. Trimming removed 4 bases at V and 4 bases at J, with 9 bases between. Germline V gene lookup returns CDR1 KGHDR and CDR2 SFDVKD. The study recruited people aged about 18 to 95 years across approximately 24 US areas. Which cohort a participant joined came from the clinical history participants gave. The chain links TRBV24-1 to TRBJ1-2; TRBD1 might be the D (5 bases). The sequencing sample was made of PBMCs or T cells enriched from blood (not recorded which). This clonotype was sampled from a man aged 45-60 years who had recovered from COVID-19. CDR3: CATSESTVYGYTF. The CDR3 region has the DNA TGTGCCACCAGTGAATCGACAGTCTATGGCTACACCTTC.